The next 30 T cell receptor beta chains were all read from a single sample in a study of T cell responses to AZD1222 COVID-19 vaccine. Using immunoSEQ multiplex PCR, the repertoire was profiled, and TCRdb retains in-frame clones only, with some absent. The sample records fewer than 90,000 clones, about 88% being singletons. The sample consisted of peripheral blood, taken on day 0 of AZD1222 vaccination. These receptor sequences come from an adult in good health.

The chain combines TRBV10-2 with TRBJ2-1; perhaps TRBD2 as D (6 bases). V lost 6 bases and J lost 5, with 17 bases in between. This CDR3 contains 15 residues. In germline, CDR1 is WSHSY, CDR2 SAAADI. The CDR3 bases are TGCGCCAGCAGCGCCCGGGAGAACCAAAACAATGAGCAGTTCTTC. Translation: CASSARENQNNEQFF.

The chain recombines TRBV7-3 with TRBJ2-6, with D tentatively TRBD2 (6 bases). V was shortened by 2 bases and J by 0 bases, with 11 bases between the two germline ends. Germline CDR1 reads SGHTA; CDR2 reads FQGTGA. There are 17 residues in the CDR3. The CDR3 protein is CASSLAGRSSGANVLTF. The CDR3, as DNA: TGTGCCAGCAGCTTAGCGGGACGATCCTCTGGGGCCAACGTCCTGACTTTC.

A single count supports this clone. V gene TRBV3-1 (or the pseudogene TRBV3-2) combines with J gene TRBJ2-7; 11 bases agree with TRBD2. V lost 3 bases and J lost 3; bases outside the gene matches: 1. The CDR3 covers 14 residues. CDR1 and CDR2 from the germline V gene are LGHDT and YNNKEL (reference sequence). The chain's CDR3 is CASSQGTSGYEQYF. CDR3 DNA sequence: TGTGCCAGCAGCCAGGGGACTAGCGGCTACGAGCAGTACTTC.

The chain links TRBV9 to TRBJ2-2; D uncertain. Deletions cut 1 base from V and 2 bases from J, with 9 bases between. The length of the CDR3 is 15 residues. Germline CDR1 SGDLS, CDR2 YYNGEE. CDR3 region: CASSVSPVNTGELFF. Written as DNA, the CDR3 is TGTGCCAGCAGCGTATCGCCAGTTAACACCGGGGAGCTGTTTTTT.

This rearrangement joins TRBV10-1 to TRBJ1-5; D may be TRBD1 (5 bases). V was cut by 7 bases and J by 1 base, with 11 bases left in between. Germline loops: CDR1 WNHNN, CDR2 SYGVQD (reference sequence). The CDR3 is 14 residues long. CDR3 nucleotides: TGCGCCAGCAAAGGCAGGGTGAGCAATCAGCCCCAGCATTTT. Translation gives CASKGRVSNQPQHF.

The CDR3: CASSLGLYQETQYF. The CDR3, as DNA: TGTGCCAGCAGCTTAGGTCTATACCAAGAGACCCAGTACTTC. The chain combines TRBV7-2 with TRBJ2-5; D gene unclear. This CDR3 has 14 residues. Germline V gene sequence: CDR1 SGHTA, CDR2 FQGNSA. V lost 1 base to trimming and J lost 0 bases, with 6 bases between them.

This chain connects TRBV19 to TRBJ2-4; a weak D match, TRBD2 (6 bases). Trimming left V 2 bases short and J 7 bases short, with 15 bases between. CDR1 LNHDA and CDR2 SQIVND come from the germline V gene (reference sequence). The CDR3 is 15 amino acids. Written as DNA, the CDR3 is TGTGCCAGTAGTATAACTGGGGGGACGGGGAACATTCAGTACTTC. It encodes CASSITGGTGNIQYF.

The chain combines TRBV7-9 with TRBJ2-7; 11 nucleotides align to TRBD2. The CDR3 loop spans 16 amino acids. Germline-derived CDR1 and CDR2 are SEHNR and FQNEAQ (reference sequence). Germline trimming cut 4 bases from V and 7 bases from J; bases unmatched to any gene: 12. The CDR3 here is CASSSLTSGGVVEQYF. CDR3 DNA: TGTGCCAGCAGCTCCCTAACTAGCGGGGGAGTAGTTGAGCAGTACTTC.

This rearrangement joins TRBV5-6 to TRBJ1-5; D gene ambiguous. Germline values: CDR1 SGHDT, CDR2 YYEEEE. The CDR3 runs to 12 residues. V was pared by 1 base and J by 11 bases, with 10 bases between. The CDR3 sequence is CASSLYGSAQHF. CDR3 sequence (DNA): TGTGCCAGCAGCTTGTACGGGAGCGCCCAGCATTTT.

The genes are TRBV7-9 and TRBJ2-7; D not resolved. This CDR3 has 13 amino acids. Germline CDR1 SEHNR, CDR2 FQNEAQ (reference sequence). The V end lost 5 bases, the J end lost 2 bases, and 10 bases lay between the germline ends. The CDR3 spells CASSLVGTYEQYF. The DNA of the CDR3 is TGTGCCAGCAGCCTGGTAGGAACCTACGAGCAGTACTTC.

The chain employs TRBV28 and TRBJ1-5; the match to TRBD1 covers 11 bases. This CDR3 spans 12 amino acids. V gave up 8 bases and J gave up 6 bases; unmatched junction bases: 0. Germline V gene sequence: CDR1 MDHEN, CDR2 SYDVKM. The CDR3 sequence is CASGTGGQPQHF. As DNA, the CDR3 is TGTGCCAGCGGGACAGGGGGTCAGCCCCAGCATTTT.

V gene TRBV6-2 or TRBV6-3 combines with J gene TRBJ2-2; TRBD1 matches at 9 bases. There are 14 residues in the CDR3. Germline-derived CDR1 and CDR2 are MNHEY and SVGEGT. Trimming at V came to 4 bases and at J to 3 bases, leaving 0 bases not matched to a gene. The chain's CDR3 is CASSWTGDTGELFF. The CDR3 region has the DNA TGTGCCAGCAGTTGGACAGGGGACACCGGGGAGCTGTTTTTT.

The chain carries TRBV5-4 and TRBJ2-2; the match to TRBD2 covers 7 bases. V was clipped by 3 bases and J by 8 bases; unmatched bases: 13. The CDR3 runs to 16 residues. Per germline, CDR1 SGHNT and CDR2 YYREEE (reference sequence). The CDR3 DNA reads as TGTGCCAGCAGCTGGGAGAGCGGGGCACAGTGGGGGGAGCTGTTTTTT. Residues: CASSWESGAQWGELFF.

V is TRBV28 and J is TRBJ1-1; D unresolved. CDR1 and CDR2 (germline): MDHEN, SYDVKM. V lost 6 bases, J lost 3 bases, and 17 bases lay in between. The CDR3 totals 15 residues. The CDR3 nucleotides read TGTGCCAGCAGCCCATTGAAAAAGGGCGACACTGAAGCTTTCTTT. It yields the protein CASSPLKKGDTEAFF.

The table lists this clone with a count of one. V and J are TRBV2 and TRBJ2-5, with D uncertain. The CDR3 is 14 amino acids. Trimming removed 7 bases at V and 4 bases at J, with 16 bases between. CDR1 SNHLY and CDR2 FYNNEI come from the germline V gene. This CDR3 is CASMAEMARETQYF. The CDR3 nucleotides read TGTGCCAGCATGGCGGAAATGGCGAGAGAGACCCAGTACTTC.

The chain carries TRBV10-1 and TRBJ1-1; no definite D call. Germline values: CDR1 WNHNN, CDR2 SYGVQD (reference sequence). Trimming stripped 6 bases from V and 4 bases from J, with 9 bases between. This CDR3 contains 12 residues. In nucleotides, the CDR3 is TGCGCCAGCAGGGGAACGGGCACTGAAGCTTTCTTT. It specifies CASRGTGTEAFF.

V and J are TRBV29-1 and TRBJ2-5; 7 positions agree with TRBD2. CDR1 and CDR2 (germline): SQVTM, ANQGSEA. The CDR3 loop spans 15 amino acids. V gave up 4 bases and J gave up 5 bases; unmatched junction bases: 13. CDR3: CSVVFTTSLGETQYF. The DNA for the CDR3 is TGCAGCGTTGTTTTCACGACTAGCTTGGGGGAGACCCAGTACTTC.

This clone was recorded a few times. Here the CDR3 reads CASSSETATSASPLHF. The CDR3 DNA sequence: TGTGCCAGCTCATCAGAAACAGCCACAAGCGCTTCACCCCTCCACTTT. The V and J genes are TRBV18 and TRBJ1-6, with D hard to call. The CDR3 spans 16 residues. The ends were cut back, 5 bases at V and 9 bases at J, with 20 bases in the middle. Germline assignment: CDR1 KGHSH and CDR2 LQKENI. Complete variable domain (other parts from reference TRBV18 and TRBJ1-6): NAGVMQNPRHLVRRRGQEARLRCSPMKGHSHVYWYRQLPEEGLKFMVYLQKENIIDESGMPKERFSAEFPKEGPSILRIQQVVRGDSAAYFCASSSETATSASPLHFGNGTRLTVT.

The V gene is TRBV28, the J gene TRBJ1-6; possibly TRBD1 for D (6 bases). V was pared by 6 bases and J by 6 bases, with 15 bases between. Germline V CDR1 and CDR2: MDHEN, SYDVKM. The CDR3 contains 15 residues. CDR3 amino acids: CASRTRGASNSPLHF. The CDR3 region has the DNA TGTGCCAGCAGGACGCGGGGGGCGAGTAATTCACCCCTCCACTTT.

The chain employs TRBV7-9 and TRBJ2-5, with D unclear. The V gene's germline CDR1 is SEHNR and CDR2 FQNEAQ (reference sequence). This CDR3 has 13 residues. The V end was cut by 7 bases, the J end by 2 bases, with 11 bases between. DNA for the CDR3: TGTGCCAGCACCTACGCTGGTCAAGAGACCCAGTACTTC. It yields the protein CASTYAGQETQYF.

The DNA for the CDR3 is TGTGCCAGCAGCCTGGACAGGGGGCCAGGCTATGGCTACACCTTC. It yields the protein CASSLDRGPGYGYTF. The chain uses TRBV5-6 and TRBJ1-2; 11 bases are shared with TRBD1. CDR1 is SGHDT, CDR2 YYEEEE, per germline. Trimming took 4 bases from V and 4 from J; bases not matched to a gene: 6. The CDR3 runs to 15 residues.

The chain recombines TRBV29-1 with TRBJ1-6, with D perhaps matching TRBD1 (6 bases). Trimming took off 4 bases at V and 2 bases at J, with 9 bases between the two ends. The CDR3 sequence is 14 residues long. CDR1 and CDR2 (germline): SQVTM, ANQGSEA. CDR3 residues: CSVGGQTYNSPLHF. CDR3 sequence (DNA): TGCAGCGTTGGAGGACAGACCTATAATTCACCCCTCCACTTT. Supplemented by reference TRBV29-1 and TRBJ1-6, the full variable domain reads SAVISQKPSRDICQRGTSLTIQCQVDSQVTMMFWYRQQPGQSLTLIATANQGSEATYESGFVIDKFPISRPNLTFSTLTVSNMSPEDSSIYLCSVGGQTYNSPLHFGNGTRLTVT.

The CDR3 loop reads CASSRSLDEDTQYF. CDR3 bases: TGTGCCAGCAGCCGTAGTCTAGACGAAGATACGCAGTATTTT. The gene calls are TRBV3-1 (or the pseudogene TRBV3-2) and TRBJ2-3; D remains unclear. The CDR3 is 14 residues long. V lost 4 bases and J 5 bases, leaving 13 bases between the germline ends. The germline CDR1 and CDR2 sequences are LGHDT and YNNKEL (reference sequence).

The V call is TRBV28, the J call TRBJ2-4, with D possibly called TRBD1 or TRBD2 (6 bases each). V lost 5 bases, J lost 8 bases, and 22 bases lay in between. Germline V gives CDR1 MDHEN, CDR2 SYDVKM. The CDR3 contains 16 residues. CDR3 loop: CASSSYRDQIADIQYF. DNA of the CDR3: TGTGCCAGCAGTAGTTACAGGGACCAGATAGCGGACATTCAGTACTTC.

The chain is built from TRBV4-1 and TRBJ2-3; 9 bases agree with TRBD2. V lost 4 bases to trimming and J lost 2 bases; unmatched junction nucleotides: 13. The CDR3 is 18 residues long. Germline CDR1 reads MGHRA; CDR2 reads YSYEKL. The CDR3 nucleotides are TGCGCCAGCAGCCCTTCCTTGGATAGCGGGAGATACACAGATACGCAGTATTTT. Its protein product is CASSPSLDSGRYTDTQYF.

This clone appeared once. V is TRBV5-1 and J is TRBJ1-1; D not resolved. The V and J ends lost 2 bases and 7 bases respectively, with 6 bases between them. Germline V gene sequence: CDR1 SGHRS, CDR2 YFSETQ. The CDR3 has 11 residues. CDR3 sequence: CASSLGREAFF. CDR3 bases: TGCGCCAGCAGCTTAGGACGTGAAGCTTTCTTT.

The chain combines TRBV27 with TRBJ1-5, with 7 bases matching TRBD1. CDR1 and CDR2 (germline): MNHEY, SMNVEV (reference sequence). The CDR3 contains 14 residues. J gave up 5 bases and V 3 bases, and 4 bases lay outside the gene matches. CDR3 in amino acids: CASSLRQGHQPQHF. CDR3 coding DNA: TGTGCCAGCAGTTTGCGACAGGGCCATCAGCCCCAGCATTTT.

J is TRBJ2-2 and V is TRBV19, with a weak D call TRBD2 (6 bases). Trimming cost V 8 bases and J 4 bases, with 17 bases left between them. Germline loops: CDR1 LNHDA, CDR2 SQIVND (reference sequence). The CDR3 has 15 amino acids. The CDR3 DNA reads as TGTGCCAGTCCGAGTGGGGGAGGCGGCACCGGGGAGCTGTTTTTT. Translating it yields CASPSGGGGTGELFF. The complete variable domain, with remaining parts taken from reference TRBV19 and TRBJ2-2, reads DGGITQSPKYLFRKEGQNVTLSCEQNLNHDAMYWYRQDPGQGLRLIYYSQIVNDFQKGDIAEGYSVSREKKESFPLTVTSAQKNPTAFYLCASPSGGGGTGELFFGEGSRLTVL.

The J gene is TRBJ1-4, the V gene TRBV11-2; D is uncertain. The CDR3 is 16 amino acids. Trimming removed 0 bases at V and 7 bases at J, with 15 bases between. Germline assignment: CDR1 SGHAT and CDR2 FQNNGV. CDR3 sequence: CASSLDGSVLFEKLFF. CDR3 sequence (DNA): TGTGCCAGCAGCTTAGATGGGTCGGTACTCTTTGAAAAACTGTTTTTT. Drawing the rest from reference TRBV11-2 and TRBJ1-4, the complete variable domain is EAGVAQSPRYKIIEKRQSVAFWCNPISGHATLYWYQQILGQGPKLLIQFQNNGVVDDSQLPKDRFSAERLKGVDSTLKIQPAKLEDSAVYLCASSLDGSVLFEKLFFGSGTQLSVL.

This chain uses TRBV7-3 with TRBJ2-3; D may be TRBD2 (6 bases). CDR3 length: 18 amino acids. Germline lookup yields CDR1 SGHTA and CDR2 FQGTGA. Between the trimmed V and J ends, which lost 4 bases and 9 bases, there was a span of 29 bases. CDR3 coding DNA: TGTGCCAGCAGCTCCTTTCCCCGGGCCGCCCTAGGTGGGGGGACGCAGTATTTT. Protein: CASSSFPRAALGGGTQYF.